The 10 T cell receptor beta chains listed next were all sequenced from one sample in a study of T-cell memory formation after mild COVID-19. TCRdb processed the 5' RACE reads anew with MiXCR; each CDR3 protein has one entry. The table has about 360,000 distinct CDR3 sequences, around 13% seen once. Sequencing input: PBMCs or a T cell subset sorted from them (not recorded which). These receptors all stem from a man between 18 and 29 years old who had mild COVID-19 (a few samples of this study predate the infection). Cell type and time point are not known.

The chain employs TRBV12-3 or TRBV12-4 and TRBJ2-1; D possibly matches TRBD1 or TRBD2 (5 bases each). Between the trimmed V and J ends, which lost 4 bases and 4 bases, there was a span of 20 bases. CDR3 size: 17 residues. As DNA, the CDR3 is TGTGCCAGCAGTTCCCGGGACGGGCCCCCTTTTTACAATGAGCAGTTCTTC. This codes for CASSSRDGPPFYNEQFF.

The rearrangement links TRBV29-1 to TRBJ2-2, with TRBD2 matching over 8 bases. V dropped 3 bases and J dropped 4; count of bases not matched to a gene: 7. Germline V gene lookup returns CDR1 SQVTM and CDR2 ANQGSEA. The CDR3 runs 15 residues. Here the CDR3 reads CSVDPGRGSTGELFF. CDR3 bases: TGCAGCGTTGATCCCGGGAGGGGTAGCACCGGGGAGCTGTTTTTT.

The V gene is TRBV5-4, the J gene TRBJ1-1; D is ambiguous. V shed 7 bases and J shed 5 bases, with 9 bases lying between them. The CDR3 has 11 residues. Germline V gene sequence: CDR1 SGHNT, CDR2 YYREEE (reference sequence). The CDR3 loop is CASGRDTEAFF. The CDR3 region has the DNA TGTGCCAGCGGGAGAGATACTGAAGCTTTCTTT. Full variable domain (missing parts from reference TRBV5-4 and TRBJ1-1): ETGVTQSPTHLIKTRGQQVTLRCSSQSGHNTVSWYQQALGQGPQFIFQYYREEENGRGNFPPRFSGLQFPNYSSELNVNALELDDSALYLCASGRDTEAFFGQGTRLTVV.

This chain links TRBV7-3 with TRBJ2-5, with a weak D call TRBD1 (6 bases). The CDR3 runs 14 residues. The V gene lost 5 bases and the J gene lost 1 base, with 11 bases spanning the gap. CDR1 and CDR2 (germline): SGHTA, FQGTGA. The CDR3 DNA reads as TGTGCCAGCAGCCCCACAGGGTTCCAAGAGACCCAGTACTTC. Translation: CASSPTGFQETQYF.

The J gene is TRBJ1-5, the V gene TRBV24-1, with D perhaps TRBD1 (6 bases). CDR3 length: 15 residues. Germline V CDR1 and CDR2: KGHDR, SFDVKD. With 4 bases removed from V and 5 bases from J, the gap between germline ends came to 14 bases. In nucleotides, the CDR3 is TGTGCCACCAGTGAATCGGGGGGCGGGCATCAGCCCCAGCATTTT. Amino acid sequence: CATSESGGGHQPQHF.

This clonotype occurred a few times. The chain joins TRBV12-3 or TRBV12-4 to TRBJ2-2, with D perhaps TRBD1 (6 bases). V lost 10 bases, J lost 6 bases, and 21 bases lay in between. CDR3 length: 15 amino acids. The CDR3 is CATMVGDTIPGELFF. The CDR3 coding sequence is TGTGCCACCATGGTAGGGGACACTATACCCGGGGAGCTGTTTTTT.

This clonotype appeared a few times. The rearrangement joins TRBV6-2 or TRBV6-3 to TRBJ2-7, with D possibly matching TRBD1 (5 bases). There are 15 residues in the CDR3. V dropped 7 bases and J dropped 4 bases, with 20 bases sitting between them. Germline-derived CDR1 and CDR2 are MNHEY and SVGEGT. The CDR3 here is CASTEDSSPSYEQYF. In DNA form, the CDR3 reads TGTGCCAGCACCGAAGACAGCAGTCCATCTTACGAGCAGTACTTC.

This clonotype was seen a handful of times. This chain joins TRBV7-2 and TRBJ2-7, with 11 bases fitting TRBD1. Unmatched junction bases numbered 12, after V lost 5 bases and J lost 6 bases. The CDR3 runs 16 residues. Looked up from germline, CDR1 is SGHTA and CDR2 is FQGNSA. This chain's CDR3 is CASSRWAGTGGLEQYF. The DNA for the CDR3 is TGTGCCAGCAGCCGCTGGGCCGGGACAGGGGGACTCGAGCAGTACTTC.

This clonotype was counted only a few times. The gene calls are TRBV25-1 and TRBJ2-3; 8 bases are a match to TRBD2. The ends lost 4 bases at V and 4 bases at J; junction bases unmatched: 13. The CDR3 is made up of 17 amino acids. Germline V lookup: CDR1 MGHDK, CDR2 SYGVNS. The CDR3 DNA is TGTGCCAGCAGTGGAGGGCCGCGGTCGGGACTAGCAGATACGCAGTATTTT. It encodes CASSGGPRSGLADTQYF. Combining the CDR3 with reference TRBV25-1 and TRBJ2-3 gives the whole variable domain EADIYQTPRYLVIGTGKKITLECSQTMGHDKMYWYQQDPGMELHLIHYSYGVNSTEKGDLSSESTVSRIRTEHFPLTLESARPSHTSQYLCASSGGPRSGLADTQYFGPGTRLTVL.

This clonotype occurred a few times. The rearrangement joins TRBV5-1 to TRBJ1-2; perhaps TRBD1 as D (6 bases). The length of the CDR3 is 13 residues. Trimming took off 4 bases at V and 3 bases at J, with 10 bases between the two ends. Germline assignment: CDR1 SGHRS and CDR2 YFSETQ. CDR3 nucleotides: TGCGCCAGCAGCACACAGGGTGACTATGGCTACACCTTC. Protein product: CASSTQGDYGYTF.